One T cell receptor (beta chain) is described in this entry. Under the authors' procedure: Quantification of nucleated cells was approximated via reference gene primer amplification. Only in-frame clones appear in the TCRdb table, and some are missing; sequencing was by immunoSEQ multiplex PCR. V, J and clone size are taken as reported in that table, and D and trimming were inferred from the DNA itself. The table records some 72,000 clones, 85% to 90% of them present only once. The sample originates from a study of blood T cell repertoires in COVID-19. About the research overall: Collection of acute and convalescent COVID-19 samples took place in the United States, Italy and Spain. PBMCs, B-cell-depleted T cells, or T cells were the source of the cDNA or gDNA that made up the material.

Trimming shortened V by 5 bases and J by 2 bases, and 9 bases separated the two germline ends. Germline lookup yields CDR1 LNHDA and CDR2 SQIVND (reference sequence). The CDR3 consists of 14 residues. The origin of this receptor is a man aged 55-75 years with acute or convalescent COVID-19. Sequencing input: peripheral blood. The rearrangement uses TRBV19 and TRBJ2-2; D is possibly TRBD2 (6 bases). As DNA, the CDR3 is TGTGCCAGTAGTGCCGGGACTAACACCGGGGAGCTGTTTTTT. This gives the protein CASSAGTNTGELFF.